The rows below give T cell receptor beta chains drawn from one sample of a study of blood T cell repertoires in COVID-19. This table comes from immunoSEQ multiplex PCR, and its TCRdb copy is limited to in-frame clones, with some not included. The repertoire holds 110,000 to 150,000 clones, with 87% as singletons. Specimen: PBMCs or T cells enriched from blood (not recorded which). These TCRs come from a man between 60 and 70 years old who had recovered from COVID-19. CDR3s include the opening cysteine and the closing phenylalanine or tryptophan. The D gene is left open where the match is weak. For some rows the clone size is stated as once, few or many, or as a class when expanded; others skip it.

abundance: NA; d_gene: NA; v_gene: TRBV7-9; j_gene: TRBJ2-7; CDR3nt: TGTGCCAGCAGCCCCCCGGGGGAAGTCGAGCAGTACTTC; CDR3aa: CASSPPGEVEQYF
abundance: NA; d_gene: NA; v_gene: TRBV30; j_gene: TRBJ2-2; CDR3nt: TGTGCCTGGAGACAGAGGACTACCGGGGAGCTGTTTTTT; CDR3aa: CAWRQRTTGELFF
abundance: few; d_gene: NA; v_gene: TRBV2; j_gene: TRBJ1-4; CDR3nt: TGTGCCAGCATGGGGCAGGTGAATGAAAAACTGTTTTTT; CDR3aa: CASMGQVNEKLFF
abundance: NA; d_gene: TRBD2; v_gene: TRBV11-2; j_gene: TRBJ2-7; CDR3nt: TGTGCCAGCAGCTTAGGACTAGCGGGAGGGCCCAACGAGCAGTACTTC; CDR3aa: CASSLGLAGGPNEQYF
abundance: NA; d_gene: TRBD2; v_gene: TRBV6-5; j_gene: TRBJ2-4; CDR3nt: TGTGCCAGCACCCGAGCGGGAGGGCCAAGTAACATTCAGTACTTC; CDR3aa: CASTRAGGPSNIQYF
abundance: NA; d_gene: NA; v_gene: TRBV24-1; j_gene: TRBJ2-5; CDR3nt: TGTGCCACCAGTGATTTGTGGAGGGAGACCCAGTACTTC; CDR3aa: CATSDLWRETQYF
abundance: NA; d_gene: TRBD2; v_gene: TRBV29-1; j_gene: TRBJ2-3; CDR3nt: TGCAGCGCTAGCGGAACTAGCACAGATACGCAGTATTTT; CDR3aa: CSASGTSTDTQYF
abundance: once; d_gene: TRBD1; v_gene: TRBV7-9; j_gene: TRBJ1-6; CDR3nt: TGTGCCAGCAGCCCCGAAAGGACAGGGCAGAATTCACCCCTCCACTTT; CDR3aa: CASSPERTGQNSPLHF
abundance: NA; d_gene: NA; v_gene: TRBV18; j_gene: TRBJ2-6; CDR3nt: TGTGCCAGCTCACGGCCGGGAACCGGGGCCAACGTCCTGACTTTC; CDR3aa: CASSRPGTGANVLTF
abundance: NA; d_gene: TRBD1; v_gene: TRBV3-1/TRBV3-2; j_gene: TRBJ2-2; CDR3nt: TGTGCCAGCAGGCGCAGACTACAGGGGGCGGGCGGGGAGCTGTTTTTT; CDR3aa: CASRRRLQGAGGELFF
abundance: NA; d_gene: NA; v_gene: TRBV2; j_gene: TRBJ2-3; CDR3nt: TGTGCCAGCCTCGGGACTAGCACAGATACGCAGTATTTT; CDR3aa: CASLGTSTDTQYF
abundance: NA; d_gene: TRBD1; v_gene: TRBV28; j_gene: TRBJ1-1; CDR3nt: TGTGCCAGCAGGCGGCAGGGGGTTCCAATGAACACTGAAGCTTTCTTT; CDR3aa: CASRRQGVPMNTEAFF
abundance: NA; d_gene: TRBD2; v_gene: TRBV7-9; j_gene: TRBJ2-7; CDR3nt: TGTGCCAGCACGAGCGGGGGATTCTACGAGCAGTACTTC; CDR3aa: CASTSGGFYEQYF
abundance: NA; d_gene: NA; v_gene: TRBV5-1; j_gene: TRBJ2-5; CDR3nt: TGCGCCAGCAGCTTGGCCGACAGACAAGAGACCCAGTACTTC; CDR3aa: CASSLADRQETQYF
abundance: NA; d_gene: TRBD2; v_gene: TRBV5-6; j_gene: TRBJ2-7; CDR3nt: TGTGCCAGCAGCTGGACTAGCGGGAGTCCCGAGCAGTACTTC; CDR3aa: CASSWTSGSPEQYF
abundance: NA; d_gene: NA; v_gene: TRBV29-1; j_gene: TRBJ2-1; CDR3nt: TGCAGCGTTGAGCGCGACACCTACAATGAGCAGTTCTTC; CDR3aa: CSVERDTYNEQFF